The clone carrying this T cell receptor (beta chain) was seen a few times. The data belong to a study of regulatory T cells in long-lasting Graves disease. Arm-PCR of CDR3 regions and iRepertoire HTBI primers were used to build TCR beta libraries. MiXCR was run by TCRdb on the multiplex PCR reads, yielding one entry per CDR3 protein. Here the sample spans a few hundred thousand distinct CDR3 sequences, about 20% being singletons. Time point given: persistent/refractory GD, antithyroid drugs over 5 years with positive TRAb. Following extraction of RNA from PBMCs, that RNA was used to make the TCR library. The CDR3 is 13 amino acids. Germline CDR1 is ENHRY and CDR2 is SYGVKD. V was shortened by 7 bases and J by 10 bases, with 14 bases between the two germline ends.

The clonotype comes from a female donor with Graves disease. The material was peripheral blood mononuclear cells (PBMCs), obtained when the disease was refractory, from a patient treated with antithyroid drugs. The V gene is TRBV10-3, the J gene TRBJ1-6; D remains unclear. CDR3 nucleotides: TGTGCCATCAACCCGGGTATTGGGTCACCCCTCCACTTT. The encoded protein is CAINPGIGSPLHF.